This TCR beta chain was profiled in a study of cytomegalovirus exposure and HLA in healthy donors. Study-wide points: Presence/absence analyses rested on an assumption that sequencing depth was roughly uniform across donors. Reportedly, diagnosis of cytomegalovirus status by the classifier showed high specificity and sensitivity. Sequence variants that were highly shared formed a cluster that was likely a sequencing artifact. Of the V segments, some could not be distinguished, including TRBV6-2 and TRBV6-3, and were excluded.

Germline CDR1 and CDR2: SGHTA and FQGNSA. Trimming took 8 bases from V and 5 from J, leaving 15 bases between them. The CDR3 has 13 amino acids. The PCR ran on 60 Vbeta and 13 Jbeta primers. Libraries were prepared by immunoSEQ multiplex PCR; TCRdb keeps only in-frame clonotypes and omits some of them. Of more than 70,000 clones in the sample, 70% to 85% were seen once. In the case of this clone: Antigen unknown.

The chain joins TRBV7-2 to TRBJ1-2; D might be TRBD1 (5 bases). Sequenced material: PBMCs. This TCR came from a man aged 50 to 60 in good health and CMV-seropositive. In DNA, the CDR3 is TGTGCCAGCGGCCGTCGGGGGGGTTATGGCTACACCTTC. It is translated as CASGRRGGYGYTF.